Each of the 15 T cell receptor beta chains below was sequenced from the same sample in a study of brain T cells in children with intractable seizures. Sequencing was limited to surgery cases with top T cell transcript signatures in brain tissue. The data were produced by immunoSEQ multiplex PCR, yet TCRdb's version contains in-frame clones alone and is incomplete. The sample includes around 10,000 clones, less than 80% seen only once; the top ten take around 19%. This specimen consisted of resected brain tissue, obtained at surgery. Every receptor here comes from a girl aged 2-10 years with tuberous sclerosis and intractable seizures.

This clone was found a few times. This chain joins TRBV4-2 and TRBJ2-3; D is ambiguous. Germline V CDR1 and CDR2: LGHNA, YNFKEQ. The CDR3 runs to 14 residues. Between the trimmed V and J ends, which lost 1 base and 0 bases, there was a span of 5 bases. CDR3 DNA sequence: TGTGCCAGCAGCCAAGTGTCCAGCACAGATACGCAGTATTTT. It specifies CASSQVSSTDTQYF.

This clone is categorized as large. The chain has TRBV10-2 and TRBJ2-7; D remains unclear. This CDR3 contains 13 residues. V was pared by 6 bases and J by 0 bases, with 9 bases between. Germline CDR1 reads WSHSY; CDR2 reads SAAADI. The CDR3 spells CASRSLHSYEQYV. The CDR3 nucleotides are TGCGCCAGCAGGTCCCTGCACTCCTACGAGCAGTACGTC.

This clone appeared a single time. The CDR3 loop is CASSWAGGDGTEAFF. CDR3 DNA sequence: TGTGCCAGCAGTTGGGCGGGGGGAGACGGCACTGAAGCTTTCTTT. V usage is TRBV6-5 and J usage is TRBJ1-1; D perhaps matches TRBD1 (5 bases). Trimming removed 4 bases at V and 4 bases at J, with 16 bases between. Germline V gives CDR1 MNHEY, CDR2 SVGAGI. The CDR3 totals 15 residues.

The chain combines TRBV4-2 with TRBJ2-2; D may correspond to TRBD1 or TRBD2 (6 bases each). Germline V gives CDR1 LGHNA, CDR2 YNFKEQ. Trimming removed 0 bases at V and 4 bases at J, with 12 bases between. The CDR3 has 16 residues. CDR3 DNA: TGTGCCAGCAGCCAAGATGGAGGGGGGCCCACCGGGGAGCTGTTTTTT. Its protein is CASSQDGGGPTGELFF.

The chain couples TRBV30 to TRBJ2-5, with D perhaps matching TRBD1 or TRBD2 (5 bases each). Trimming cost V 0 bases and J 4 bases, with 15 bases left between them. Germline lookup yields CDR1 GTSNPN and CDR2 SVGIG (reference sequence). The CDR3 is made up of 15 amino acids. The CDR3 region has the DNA TGTGCCTGGAGTGTACTAGTGGCAGGGTTAGAGACCCAGTACTTC. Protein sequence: CAWSVLVAGLETQYF. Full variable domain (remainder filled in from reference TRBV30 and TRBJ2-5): SQTIHQWPATLVQPVGSPLSLECTVEGTSNPNLYWYRQAAGRGLQLLFYSVGIGQISSEVPQNLSASRPQDRQFILSSKKLLLSDSGFYLCAWSVLVAGLETQYFGPGTRLLVL.

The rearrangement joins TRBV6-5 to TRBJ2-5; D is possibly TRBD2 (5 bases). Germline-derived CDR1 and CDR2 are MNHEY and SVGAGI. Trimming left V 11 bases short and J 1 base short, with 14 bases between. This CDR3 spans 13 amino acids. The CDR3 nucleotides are TGTGCCGCGGGCAGGACCTTCCAAGAGACCCAGTACTTC. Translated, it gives CAAGRTFQETQYF.

This CDR3 is CASRERGGPETQYF. In nucleotides, the CDR3 is TGTGCCAGCAGGGAGCGGGGGGGCCCAGAGACCCAGTACTTC. The V and J genes are TRBV6-5 and TRBJ2-5, with 10 bases matching TRBD2. The germline V gene encodes CDR1 MNHEY and CDR2 SVGAGI. The CDR3 has 14 amino acids. J lost 4 bases, V lost 6 bases, and 5 bases had no gene match.

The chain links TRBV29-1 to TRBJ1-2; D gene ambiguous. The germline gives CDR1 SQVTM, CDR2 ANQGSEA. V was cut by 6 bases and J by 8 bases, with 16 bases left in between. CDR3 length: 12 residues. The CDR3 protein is CSVQGSVGGYTF. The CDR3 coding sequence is TGCAGCGTCCAAGGATCGGTGGGAGGCTACACCTTC.

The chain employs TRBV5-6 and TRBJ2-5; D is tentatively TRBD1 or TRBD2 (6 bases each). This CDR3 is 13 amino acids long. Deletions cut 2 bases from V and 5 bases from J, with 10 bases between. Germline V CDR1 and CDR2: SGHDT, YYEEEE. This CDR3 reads CASSFLGGETQYF. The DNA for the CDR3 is TGTGCCAGCAGCTTTTTAGGGGGGGAGACCCAGTACTTC.

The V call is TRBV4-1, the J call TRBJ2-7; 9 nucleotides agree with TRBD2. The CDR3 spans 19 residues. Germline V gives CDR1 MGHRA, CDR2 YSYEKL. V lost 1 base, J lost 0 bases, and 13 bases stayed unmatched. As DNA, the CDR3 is TGCGCCAGCAGCCAAGTACTAACTTTAGCGGGGGCGAGCTCCTACGAGCAGTACTTC. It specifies CASSQVLTLAGASSYEQYF.

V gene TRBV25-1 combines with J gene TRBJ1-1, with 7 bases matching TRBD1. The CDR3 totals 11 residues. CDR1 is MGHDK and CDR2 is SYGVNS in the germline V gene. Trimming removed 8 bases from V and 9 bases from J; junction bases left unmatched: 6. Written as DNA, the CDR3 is TGTGCCAGCCGTAAGACAGGGAAAGCTTTCTTT. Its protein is CASRKTGKAFF.

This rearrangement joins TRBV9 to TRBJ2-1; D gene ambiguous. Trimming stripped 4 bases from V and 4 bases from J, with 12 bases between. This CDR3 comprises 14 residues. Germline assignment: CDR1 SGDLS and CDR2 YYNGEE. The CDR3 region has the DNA TGTGCCAGCAGCCCCGAGCAAAGTTACAATGAGCAGTTCTTC. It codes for CASSPEQSYNEQFF.

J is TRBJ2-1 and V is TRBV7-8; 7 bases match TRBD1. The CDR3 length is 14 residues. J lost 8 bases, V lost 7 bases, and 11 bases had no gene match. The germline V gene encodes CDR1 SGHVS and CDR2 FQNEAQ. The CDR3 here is CASNYRGGLDEQFF. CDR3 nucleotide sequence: TGTGCCAGCAACTACCGAGGGGGCTTGGATGAGCAGTTCTTC.

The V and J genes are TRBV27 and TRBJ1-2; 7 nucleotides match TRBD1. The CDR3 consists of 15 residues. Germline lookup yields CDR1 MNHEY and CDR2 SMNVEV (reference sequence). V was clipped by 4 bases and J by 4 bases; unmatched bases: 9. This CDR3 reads CASSSRGGRGYGYTF. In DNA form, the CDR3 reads TGTGCCAGCAGTTCGAGAGGGGGCAGGGGCTATGGCTACACCTTC.

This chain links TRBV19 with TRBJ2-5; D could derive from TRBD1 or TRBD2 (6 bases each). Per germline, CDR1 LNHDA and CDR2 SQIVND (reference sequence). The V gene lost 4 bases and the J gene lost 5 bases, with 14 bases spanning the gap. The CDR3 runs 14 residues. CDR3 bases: TGTGCCAGTAGTAGAGGGGGGCCGGGGGAGACCCAGTACTTC. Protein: CASSRGGPGETQYF.